This TCR beta chain was sequenced in a study of blood T cell repertoires in COVID-19 (TCRdb year 2020). Regarding the study in general: Samples from collaborators originated in the United States, Italy and Spain and spanned both the acute and convalescent phases of COVID-19. The prospective study material was composed of cDNA or gDNA derived from T cells, B-cell-depleted T cells, or PBMCs. Subjects who had been exposed to COVID-19, were actively infected with it, or had recovered from it provided the deeply sampled blood TCRbeta repertoires that made up the dataset. The repertoires were made available in a free public database intended to serve as a resource for research on the immune response to SARS-CoV-2. Samples came from the ongoing ImmuneRACE study (first 160 participants) plus 1,254 subjects from 6 global collaborators. Nearly every sample came with metadata listing a de-identified subject ID, COVID-19 status, age in years and sex. Where HLA class I and class II types were available, the types were taken from metadata supplied by the sample provider, not from assay-based typing.

What the work shows at the level of the full study, not this receptor alone: How much clinical and demographic metadata was included differed by source and by participant, and the metadata was provided uncurated.

Taken from cysteine to phenylalanine, the CDR3 has 15 residues. CDR3 DNA only is kept here, 45 bases in frame from base 1. V is cut back by 6 bases and J by 3 bases, with 5 bases in the junction unmatched. CDR1 and CDR2, per the germline V gene (reference sequence), are MNHEY and SMNVEV. The immunoSEQ Assay, a bias-controlled multiplex PCR, was used to amplify TCRbeta CDR3 regions from genomic DNA. The paper's processing steps were these. The number of nucleated cells in each sample was estimated from the amplification of reference gene primers within the assay. To quantify the absolute abundance of each unique TCRbeta CDR3 rearrangement, sequence reads were collapsed and filtered. For each sample, productive Simpson clonality was calculated as the square root of Simpson's diversity index across productive rearrangements. TCRdb stores this immuneACCESS table with in-frame sequences only. Part of the clones is absent; in the studies checked, under half of the shortfall reflects unresolved V genes, and no reason is known for the rest. The V and J calls and clone size come from that table; D and trimming were worked out from the DNA. The sample yields 170,000 or so clones; over 90% were counted once. The ten most abundant clones make up around 0.5% of the sample.

In the case of this clone: Its recognized antigen is unknown. Base qualities were left out, and no much larger clone turns up one base away.

The collaborating institutions used their own protocols to collect whole blood in K2EDTA tubes. For TCRbeta analysis, collaborators shipped samples in one of three forms: frozen whole blood, isolated PBMCs, or DNA extracted from either of those sample types. The sequence links TRBV27 to TRBJ1-6, with 7 bases in between that match TRBD1. Sequencing was done on a sample of peripheral blood. The sequence was obtained from a man in his forties or fifties with acute or convalescent COVID-19. The nucleotides are TGTGCCAGCAGAGACAGGGCCTTCTATAATTCACCCCTCCACTTT. This sequence encodes CASRDRAFYNSPLHF.